This TCR beta chain came from a study of shared clonotypes between healthy human individuals. The V and J ends lost 7 bases and 9 bases, in that order; junction bases with no gene match: 18. CDR1 is LNHDA, CDR2 SQIVND, per germline (reference sequence). The CDR3 is made up of 17 amino acids. Participating donors were healthy, HIV-negative adults free of recent acute infections or vaccinations. Assay: immunoSEQ multiplex PCR; the TCRdb copy retains only in-frame clones and omits some. The profile covers about 2.3 million clones, with over 85% appearing a single time and 0.3% to 0.4% taken by the ten largest.

The sample taken for sequencing was naive CD4+ T cells from PBMCs. Subset of the sample: CD45RA+ positively selected. J is TRBJ2-1 and V is TRBV19; 10 positions match TRBD2. The source is a man younger than 35 in good health. Some clones in this sample may be carry-over from other donors' samples. CDR3 nucleotides: TGTGCCAGTACCGCGCTAGCGGGAGACCCTCCCCTAGGTGAGCAGTTCTTC. Translation: CASTALAGDPPLGEQFF.